These 4 T cell receptor beta chains originate from one sample sequenced in a study of T cell repertoires in cytomegalovirus infection. TCRdb re-derived calls from the reads in MiXCR, one entry per CDR3 protein. The sample holds a few hundred thousand distinct CDR3 sequences, just under 40% seen once. No cognate antigen is known for these TCRs. This sample comprised cultured PBMCs, obtained from culture after CMV antigen stimulation. These receptors were collected from a human donor in good health (CMV status not recorded). Some clones in this sample may be carry-over from other donors' samples.

The V and J genes are TRBV12-3 or TRBV12-4 and TRBJ1-6; D gene unclear. Between the trimmed V and J ends, which lost 5 bases and 5 bases, there was a span of 7 bases. CDR3 length: 13 amino acids. This CDR3 is CASSPENNSPLHF. As DNA, the CDR3 is TGTGCCAGCAGTCCAGAGAATAATTCACCCCTCCACTTT.

The rearrangement links TRBV5-6 to TRBJ1-5; no definite D call. Trimming shortened V by 5 bases and J by 5 bases, and 5 bases separated the two germline ends. Germline V gene lookup returns CDR1 SGHDT and CDR2 YYEEEE. The length of the CDR3 is 11 residues. The DNA for the CDR3 is TGTGCCAGCAGAAAAGATCAGCCCCAGCATTTT. It encodes CASRKDQPQHF.

The V call is TRBV7-2, the J call TRBJ1-2; D is unresolved. The germline V gene encodes CDR1 SGHTA and CDR2 FQGNSA. Trimming left V 1 base short and J 6 bases short, with 6 bases between. The CDR3 consists of 12 residues. The CDR3 DNA sequence: TGTGCCAGCAGCTTAGACTCGGATGGCTACACCTTC. As protein: CASSLDSDGYTF.

The chain recombines TRBV15 with TRBJ1-5; the D is unclear. Trimming shortened V by 3 bases and J by 9 bases, and 15 bases separated the two germline ends. CDR1 LNHNV and CDR2 YYDKDF come from the germline V gene (reference sequence). The CDR3 extends over 14 amino acids. CDR3 sequence: CATSSSDTLWPQHF. For the CDR3, the DNA is TGTGCCACCAGCAGCTCCGACACCCTCTGGCCCCAGCATTTT.